This T cell receptor (beta chain) was sequenced for a study of tissue T cells after allogeneic stem cell transplantation. TCRdb's table, derived via immunoSEQ multiplex PCR, lists solely in-frame clones and lacks some. The sample has several thousand clones, approximately 50% seen once. Concerning this clone: What it binds is not known. Gene and germline names: mouse. The read ends 1 residue before the CDR3 terminus; that terminus is restored from the germline J gene.

Study conclusions and caveats: Few T cell clones were shared across patients, but motif clusters showed tissue-specific shared signatures. Tissue-detected TCR repertoire was only partly captured by blood and spleen T cells.

Trimming removed 3 bases from V and 0 bases from J, with 6 bases in between. The CDR3 spans 14 residues. CDR1 SNHLY and CDR2 FYNGKV come from the germline V gene (reference sequence). Time point specified: mouse harvest day 7 after allogeneic transplant. Tail vein injection delivered 10^7 T-cell-depleted bone marrow cells and 10^6 splenic CD5+ T cells. Mice had MHC-mismatched B6 into BALB/c GVHD, sampled day 7 or 14. The chain has TRBV3 and TRBJ1-3; D gene ambiguous. The sequenced material came from gut tissue. The clonotype was recovered from a female BALB/c mouse given C57BL/6 T cells with graft-versus-host disease after an allogeneic hematopoietic cell transplant. The CDR3 reads CASSLTISGNTLYF. The DNA read from the CDR3 is TGTGCCAGCAGCTTGACAATTTCTGGAAATACGCTCTAT.